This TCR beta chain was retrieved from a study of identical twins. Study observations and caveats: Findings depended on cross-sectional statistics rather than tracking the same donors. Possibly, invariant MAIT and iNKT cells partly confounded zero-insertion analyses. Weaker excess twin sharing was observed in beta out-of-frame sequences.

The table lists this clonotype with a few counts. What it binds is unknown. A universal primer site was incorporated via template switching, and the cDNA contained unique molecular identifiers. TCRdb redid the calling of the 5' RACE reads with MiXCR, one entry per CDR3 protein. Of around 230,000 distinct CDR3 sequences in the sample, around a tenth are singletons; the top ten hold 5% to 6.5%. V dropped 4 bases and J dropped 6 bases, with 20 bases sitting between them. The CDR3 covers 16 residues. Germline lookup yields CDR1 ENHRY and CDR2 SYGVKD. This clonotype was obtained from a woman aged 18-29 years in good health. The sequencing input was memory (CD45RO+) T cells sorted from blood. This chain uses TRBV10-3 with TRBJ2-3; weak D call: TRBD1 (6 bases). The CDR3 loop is CAISGNPQGSRDTQYF. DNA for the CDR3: TGTGCCATCAGTGGGAACCCACAGGGTTCGAGGGATACGCAGTATTTT.